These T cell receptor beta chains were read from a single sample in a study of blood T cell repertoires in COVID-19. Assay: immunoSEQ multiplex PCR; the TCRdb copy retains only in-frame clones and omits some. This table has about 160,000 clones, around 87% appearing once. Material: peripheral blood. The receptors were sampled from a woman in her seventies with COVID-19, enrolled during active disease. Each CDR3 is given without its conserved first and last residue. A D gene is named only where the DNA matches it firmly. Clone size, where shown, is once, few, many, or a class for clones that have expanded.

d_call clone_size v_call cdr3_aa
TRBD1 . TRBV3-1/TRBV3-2 ASSQAGTGKVSLEY
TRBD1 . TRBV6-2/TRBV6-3 ASSSVRGLTGRNQPQH
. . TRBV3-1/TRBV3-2 ASSQTGIGSGNTIY
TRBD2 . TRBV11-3 ASSLGTRPDNEQF
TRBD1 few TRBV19 ASSTSSGGGPISAEAF
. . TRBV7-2 ASSTLNAGAGETQY
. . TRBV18 ASSPPSGGNTEAF
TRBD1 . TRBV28 ASSLIVGQNNSPLH
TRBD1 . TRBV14 ASSQRRQGEYGYT
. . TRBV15 ATSREPRDNEQF
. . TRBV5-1 ASSSSGVRGEPQH
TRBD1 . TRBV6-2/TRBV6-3 ASSSGQATTEAF
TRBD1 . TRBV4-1 ASSHSEDRVVDEQF
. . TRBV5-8 ASNPERGNIQY
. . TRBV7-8 ASSLVVGRGFYNEQF
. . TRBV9 AAATQLTSGPNEQTQY
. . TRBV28 ASRLRGFGNEKLF
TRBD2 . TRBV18 ASSPDYAGGSFGTDTQY
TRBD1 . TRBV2 ASSAGQGEKLF
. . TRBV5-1 ASSLGPFEGTEAF
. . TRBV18 ASSPGGGQDTQY
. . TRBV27 ASSLSAGRQGKRSPLH
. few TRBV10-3 AISEARVTEAF
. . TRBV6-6 ASKRDRIGNTIY
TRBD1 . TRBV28 ASSLPTGADYGYT
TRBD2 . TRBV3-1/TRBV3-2 ASSFGGAQNEQF